This T cell receptor (beta chain) was sequenced during a study of T cells in Graves' hyperthyroidism and ophthalmopathy. Study information: Peripheral blood was acquired at first diagnosis, ahead of any therapy whatsoever.

The germline CDR1 and CDR2 sequences are DFQATT and SNEGSKA (reference sequence). Trimming removed 0 bases at V and 3 bases at J, with 9 bases between. There are 13 residues in the CDR3. This clonotype was seen many times. Its specificity is unknown. Study-wide results and caveats: Most expanded thyroid clonotypes above 0.001 recurred in blood. A 13 V-J signature model discriminated ophthalmopathy versus stable hyperthyroidism. Model output signaled ophthalmopathy a median approximately 6.2 months ahead of onset.

Template material for amplifying TCR beta CDR3 regions consisted of RNA transcripts. The study used the HTBI primer set for a first-round RT-PCR of the TCR CDR3. A single record per CDR3 protein comes from TCRdb applying MiXCR to the multiplex PCR reads. Of about 250,000 distinct CDR3 sequences listed, 24% are singletons. The sequence was collected from a woman in her forties with Graves' ophthalmopathy. The specimen sequenced was blood. The J gene is TRBJ2-7, the V gene TRBV20-1; TRBD1 might be the D (5 bases). CDR3 loop: CSARERTIYEQYF. The CDR3, as DNA: TGCAGTGCTAGAGAAAGGACAATCTACGAGCAGTACTTC.